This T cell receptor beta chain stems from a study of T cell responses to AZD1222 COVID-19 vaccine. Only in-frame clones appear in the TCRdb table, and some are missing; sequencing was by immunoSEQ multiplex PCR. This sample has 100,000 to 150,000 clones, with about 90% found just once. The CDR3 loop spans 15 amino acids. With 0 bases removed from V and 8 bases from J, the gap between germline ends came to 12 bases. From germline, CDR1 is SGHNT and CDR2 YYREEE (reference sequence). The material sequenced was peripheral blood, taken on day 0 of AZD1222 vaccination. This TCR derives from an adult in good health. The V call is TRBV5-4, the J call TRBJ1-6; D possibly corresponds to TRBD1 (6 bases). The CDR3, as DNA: TGTGCCAGCAGCTTGGGGGGGCCGACCGATTCACCCCTCCACTTT. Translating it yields CASSLGGPTDSPLHF. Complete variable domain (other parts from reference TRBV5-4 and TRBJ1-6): ETGVTQSPTHLIKTRGQQVTLRCSSQSGHNTVSWYQQALGQGPQFIFQYYREEENGRGNFPPRFSGLQFPNYSSELNVNALELDDSALYLCASSLGGPTDSPLHFGNGTRLTVT.